The 14 T cell receptor beta chains listed next were all sequenced from one sample in a study of blood T cell repertoires in COVID-19. Here immunoSEQ multiplex PCR was the method, and the copy in TCRdb shows in-frame clones only, minus some. This table holds 350,000 to 450,000 clones, roughly 90% found once. Sequencing was performed on peripheral blood. These receptors all come from a man aged 35 to 55 with acute or convalescent COVID-19.

This rearrangement joins TRBV6-7 to TRBJ2-7; tentatively, D is TRBD2 (5 bases). TRBV6-7 counts as an open reading frame of uncertain function. This CDR3 has 13 amino acids. Trimming shortened V by 7 bases and J by 5 bases, and 15 bases separated the two germline ends. CDR3 protein: CASTGREKNEQYF. The DNA for the CDR3 is TGTGCCAGCACGGGAAGGGAGAAGAACGAGCAGTACTTC.

The rearrangement links TRBV5-1 to TRBJ1-3, with D possibly being TRBD1 (5 bases). Germline V gene lookup returns CDR1 SGHRS and CDR2 YFSETQ. The V gene lost 0 bases and the J gene lost 9 bases, with 16 bases spanning the gap. This CDR3 is 15 amino acids long. The DNA of the CDR3 is TGCGCCAGCAGCTTGGCCGGGACCTTCGGGGGCACCATATATTTT. Protein: CASSLAGTFGGTIYF.

This chain connects TRBV4-3 to TRBJ2-2; tentatively, D is TRBD2 (5 bases). The germline V gene has CDR1 LGHNA and CDR2 YSLEER. Trimming pared 3 bases from V and 3 bases from J, leaving 17 bases between. The CDR3 runs 17 residues. CDR3 sequence (DNA): TGCGCCAGCAGCCAGGTTTTTGAGGGAAAACACACCGGGGAGCTGTTTTTT. Amino acid sequence: CASSQVFEGKHTGELFF.

Note on this clone: Other DNA sequences from this sample encode an identical CDR3 as well. The chain recombines TRBV27 with TRBJ2-7; 9 bases match TRBD1. V shed 2 bases and J 2 bases; nucleotides not matched to a gene: 1. Germline CDR1 is MNHEY and CDR2 is SMNVEV (reference sequence). This CDR3 spans 14 amino acids. The CDR3 DNA follows: TGTGCCAGCAGTTTAGACAGGGGGACCTACGAGCAGTACTTC. Translated: CASSLDRGTYEQYF.

V gene TRBV7-9 combines with J gene TRBJ1-4; 8 bases line up with TRBD1. Germline V gene sequence: CDR1 SEHNR, CDR2 FQNEAQ (reference sequence). This CDR3 contains 15 residues. Trimming took 5 bases from V and 6 from J; bases not matched to a gene: 8. CDR3 nucleotide sequence: TGTGCCAGCAGCCCCTCAGGGGACAGGCATGAAAAACTGTTTTTT. Its protein product is CASSPSGDRHEKLFF.

This chain joins TRBV10-3 and TRBJ2-3; perhaps TRBD2 as D (5 bases). Per germline, CDR1 ENHRY and CDR2 SYGVKD. This CDR3 is 16 amino acids long. V was pared by 3 bases and J by 0 bases, with 13 bases between. DNA of the CDR3: TGTGCCATCAGTGAAGGGAGATTCAGTAGCACAGATACGCAGTATTTT. It encodes CAISEGRFSSTDTQYF.

A single count supports this clone. This chain links TRBV13 with TRBJ1-2, with 9 nucleotides matching TRBD1. In germline, CDR1 is PRHDT, CDR2 FYEKMQ (reference sequence). Trimming at V came to 1 base and at J to 3 bases, leaving 9 bases not matched to a gene. The CDR3 contains 17 residues. In DNA form, the CDR3 reads TGTGCCAGCAGCTTAGAATGGACAGGGGAACATCACTATGGCTACACCTTC. This encodes CASSLEWTGEHHYGYTF.

This chain joins TRBV27 and TRBJ2-1, with D unclear. This CDR3 is built from 15 residues. In germline, CDR1 is MNHEY, CDR2 SMNVEV (reference sequence). The V and J ends lost 7 bases and 6 bases respectively, with 19 bases between them. The CDR3 region has the DNA TGTGCCAGCAAAAAACCCTCCAATTCGGGCAATGAGCAGTTCTTC. Encoded protein: CASKKPSNSGNEQFF.

J is TRBJ1-1 and V is TRBV4-3; TRBD1 is a possible D gene (6 bases). Per the germline V gene, CDR1 is LGHNA and CDR2 is YSLEER. Between the trimmed V and J ends, which lost 1 base and 11 bases, there was a span of 14 bases. The CDR3 contains 13 residues. The CDR3 protein is CASSQGRGAPAFF. The CDR3 DNA sequence: TGCGCCAGCAGCCAAGGGCGGGGGGCGCCGGCTTTCTTT.

This clone has only one observation. The J gene is TRBJ1-6, the V gene TRBV3-1 (or the pseudogene TRBV3-2); D remains unclear. Trimming removed 0 bases from V and 8 bases from J, with 14 bases in between. CDR1 is LGHDT, CDR2 YNNKEL, per germline (reference sequence). The CDR3 totals 16 residues. In nucleotides, the CDR3 is TGTGCCAGCAGCCAAGATCGGGTAACGTGGGATTCACCCCTCCACTTT. It specifies CASSQDRVTWDSPLHF.

The gene calls are TRBV9 and TRBJ1-5; no reliable D call. Germline-derived CDR1 and CDR2 are SGDLS and YYNGEE. This CDR3 is 13 amino acids long. The V end was cut by 0 bases, the J end by 5 bases, with 6 bases between. The CDR3: CASSVDTDQPQHF. CDR3 coding DNA: TGTGCCAGCAGCGTAGATACAGATCAGCCCCAGCATTTT.

The rearrangement links TRBV14 to TRBJ2-1; D is uncertain. Germline CDR1 reads SGHDN; CDR2 reads FVKESK. This CDR3 contains 13 residues. Between the trimmed V and J ends, which lost 0 bases and 3 bases, there was a span of 3 bases. CDR3: CASSQDFYNEQFF. CDR3 coding DNA: TGTGCCAGCAGCCAAGACTTCTACAATGAGCAGTTCTTC.

This chain joins TRBV18 and TRBJ1-6; D unresolved. Germline V CDR1 and CDR2: KGHSH, LQKENI. V gave up 1 base and J gave up 1 base, with 14 bases separating them. This CDR3 is 18 amino acids long. The CDR3 loop reads CASSPQEGFGSYNSPLHF. The CDR3 region has the DNA TGTGCCAGCTCACCACAGGAGGGCTTTGGGTCCTATAATTCACCCCTCCACTTT. The full variable domain, rest sourced from reference TRBV18 and TRBJ1-6, is NAGVMQNPRHLVRRRGQEARLRCSPMKGHSHVYWYRQLPEEGLKFMVYLQKENIIDESGMPKERFSAEFPKEGPSILRIQQVVRGDSAAYFCASSPQEGFGSYNSPLHFGNGTRLTVT.

The chain recombines TRBV7-2 with TRBJ2-7; maybe TRBD1 (6 bases). This CDR3 contains 16 residues. Trimming removed 5 bases at V and 4 bases at J, with 21 bases between. Germline V gene lookup returns CDR1 SGHTA and CDR2 FQGNSA. The CDR3 sequence is CASSKEGHPKPYEQYF. CDR3 coding DNA: TGTGCCAGCAGCAAAGAGGGACATCCAAAACCGTACGAGCAGTACTTC.